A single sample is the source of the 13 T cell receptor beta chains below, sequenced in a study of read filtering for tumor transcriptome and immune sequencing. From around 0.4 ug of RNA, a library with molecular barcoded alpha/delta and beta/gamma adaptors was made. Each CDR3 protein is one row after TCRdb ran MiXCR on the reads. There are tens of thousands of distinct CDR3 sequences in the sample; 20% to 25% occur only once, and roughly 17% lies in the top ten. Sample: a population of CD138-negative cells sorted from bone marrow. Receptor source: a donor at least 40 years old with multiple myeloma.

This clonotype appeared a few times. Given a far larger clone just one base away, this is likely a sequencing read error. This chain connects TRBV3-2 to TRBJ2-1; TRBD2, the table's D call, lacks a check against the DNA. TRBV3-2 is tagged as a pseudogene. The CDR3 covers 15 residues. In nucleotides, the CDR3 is TGTGCCAGCAGCCCACAAAGCGGGAGGGCCAATGAGCAGTCCTTC. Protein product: CASSPQSGRANEQSF.

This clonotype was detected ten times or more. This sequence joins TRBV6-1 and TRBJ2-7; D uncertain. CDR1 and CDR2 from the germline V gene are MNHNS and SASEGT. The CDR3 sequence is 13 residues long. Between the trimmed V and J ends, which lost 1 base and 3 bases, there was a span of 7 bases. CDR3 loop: CASSEGTLYEQYF. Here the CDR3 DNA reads TGTGCCAGCAGTGAAGGAACCCTCTACGAGCAGTACTTC.

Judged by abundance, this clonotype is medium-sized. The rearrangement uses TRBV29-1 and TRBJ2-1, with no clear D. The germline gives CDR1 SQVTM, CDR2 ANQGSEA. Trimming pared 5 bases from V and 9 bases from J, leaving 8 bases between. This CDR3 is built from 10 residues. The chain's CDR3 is CSVSVSEQFF. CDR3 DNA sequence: TGCAGCGTTTCGGTTTCTGAGCAGTTCTTC.

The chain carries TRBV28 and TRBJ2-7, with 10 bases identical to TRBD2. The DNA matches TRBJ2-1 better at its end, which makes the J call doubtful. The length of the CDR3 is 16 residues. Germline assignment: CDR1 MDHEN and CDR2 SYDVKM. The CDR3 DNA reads TGTGCCACCTCTGAGGGGCTAGCGGGAGTTGGTCGCGAGCAGTTCTTC. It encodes CATSEGLAGVGREQFF.

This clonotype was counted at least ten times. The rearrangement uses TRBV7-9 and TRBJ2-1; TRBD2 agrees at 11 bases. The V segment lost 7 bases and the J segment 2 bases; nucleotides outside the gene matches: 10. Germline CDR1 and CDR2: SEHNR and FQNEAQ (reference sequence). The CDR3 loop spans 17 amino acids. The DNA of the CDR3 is TGTGCCAGCATAGACCGGACTAGCGGGTTGACCTACAATGAGCAGTTCTTC. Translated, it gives CASIDRTSGLTYNEQFF.

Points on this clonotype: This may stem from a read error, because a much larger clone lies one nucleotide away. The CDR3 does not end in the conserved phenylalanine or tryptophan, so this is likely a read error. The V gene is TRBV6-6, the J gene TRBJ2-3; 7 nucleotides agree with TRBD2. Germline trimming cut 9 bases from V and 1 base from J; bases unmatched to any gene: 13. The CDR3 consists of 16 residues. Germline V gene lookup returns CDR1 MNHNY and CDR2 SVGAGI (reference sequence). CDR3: CASAKRGSGRTDTQYL. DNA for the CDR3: TGTGCCAGTGCAAAACGGGGTAGCGGGCGCACAGATACGCAGTATCTT.

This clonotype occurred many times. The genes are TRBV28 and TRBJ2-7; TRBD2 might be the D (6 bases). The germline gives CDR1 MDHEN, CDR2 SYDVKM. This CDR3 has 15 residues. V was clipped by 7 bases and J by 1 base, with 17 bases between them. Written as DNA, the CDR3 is TGTGCCAGCATCCCCGGAGGGAGTGGGTCCTACGAGCAGTACTTC. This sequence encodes CASIPGGSGSYEQYF.

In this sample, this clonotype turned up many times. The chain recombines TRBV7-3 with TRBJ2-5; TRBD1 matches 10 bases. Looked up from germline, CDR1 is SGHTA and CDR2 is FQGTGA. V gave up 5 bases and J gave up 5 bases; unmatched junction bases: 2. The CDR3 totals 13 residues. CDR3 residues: CASSRGQGETQYF. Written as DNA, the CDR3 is TGTGCCAGCAGCAGGGGACAGGGGGAGACCCAGTACTTC.

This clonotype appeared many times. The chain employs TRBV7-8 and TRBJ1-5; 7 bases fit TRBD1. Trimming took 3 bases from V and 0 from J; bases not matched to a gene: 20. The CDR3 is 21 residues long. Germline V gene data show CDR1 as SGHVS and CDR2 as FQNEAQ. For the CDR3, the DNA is TGTGCCAGCAGCTTTGCAGCTATCCCCCGGGACAGACTATTTAGCAATCAGCCCCAGCATTTT. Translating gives CASSFAAIPRDRLFSNQPQHF.

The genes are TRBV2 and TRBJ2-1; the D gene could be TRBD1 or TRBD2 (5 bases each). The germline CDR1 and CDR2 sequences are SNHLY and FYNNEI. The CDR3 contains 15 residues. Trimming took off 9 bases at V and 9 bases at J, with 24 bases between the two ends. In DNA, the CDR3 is TGTGCCAGATCCCTCGGCCCAAGCGGTAGGGGTGAGCAGTTCTTC. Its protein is CARSLGPSGRGEQFF.

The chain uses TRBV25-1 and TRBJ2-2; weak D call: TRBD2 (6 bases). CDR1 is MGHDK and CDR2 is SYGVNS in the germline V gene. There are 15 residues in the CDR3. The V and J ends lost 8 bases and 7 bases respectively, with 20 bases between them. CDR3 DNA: TGTGCCAGCTGCGCAATTTCTAGCGCTAACGGGGAGCTGTTTTTT. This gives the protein CASCAISSANGELFF.

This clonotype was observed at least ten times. This CDR3 reads CAISVSSGSGNEQFF. The DNA of the CDR3 is TGTGCCATCAGTGTCTCTAGCGGGAGTGGGAATGAGCAGTTCTTC. This sequence joins TRBV10-3 and TRBJ2-1, with 10 bases aligning to TRBD2. This CDR3 has 15 residues. Germline CDR1 is ENHRY and CDR2 is SYGVKD. V shed 4 bases and J 7 bases; nucleotides not matched to a gene: 7.

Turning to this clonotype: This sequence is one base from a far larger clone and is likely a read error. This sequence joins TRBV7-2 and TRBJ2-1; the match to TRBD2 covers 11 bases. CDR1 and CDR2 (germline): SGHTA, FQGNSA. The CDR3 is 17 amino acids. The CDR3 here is CACSLVGTSGPYNEQFF. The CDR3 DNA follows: TGTGCCTGCAGCTTAGTAGGGACTAGCGGTCCCTACAATGAGCAGTTCTTC.